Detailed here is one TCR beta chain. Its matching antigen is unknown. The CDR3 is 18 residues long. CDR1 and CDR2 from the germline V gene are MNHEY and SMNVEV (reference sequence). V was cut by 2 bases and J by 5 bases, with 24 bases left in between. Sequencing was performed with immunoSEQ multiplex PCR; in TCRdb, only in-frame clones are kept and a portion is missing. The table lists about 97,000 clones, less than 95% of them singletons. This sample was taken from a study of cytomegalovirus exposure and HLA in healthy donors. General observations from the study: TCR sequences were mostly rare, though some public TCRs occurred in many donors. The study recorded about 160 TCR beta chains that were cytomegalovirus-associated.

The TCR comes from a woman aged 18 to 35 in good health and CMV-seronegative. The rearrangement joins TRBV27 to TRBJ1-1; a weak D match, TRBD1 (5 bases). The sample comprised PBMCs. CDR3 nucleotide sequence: TGTGCCAGCAGTTTAAGCCGTCCCATAAAGGGGCGGGAGACTGAAGCTTTCTTT. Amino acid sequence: CASSLSRPIKGRETEAFF.